Following are 30 T cell receptor beta chains from one sample sequenced in a study of cytomegalovirus exposure and HLA in healthy donors. The PCR used 60 Vbeta and 13 Jbeta primers. The data were produced by immunoSEQ multiplex PCR, yet TCRdb's version contains in-frame clones alone and is incomplete. Of about 140,000 clones detected, more than 70% appear once; the ten largest clones hold about 3.4%. The sequenced sample consisted of PBMCs. The origin of the receptors is a male donor in good health and CMV-seronegative.

This clone was recorded a few times. This rearrangement joins TRBV20-1 to TRBJ1-1; D is unresolved. V dropped 1 base and J dropped 11 bases, with 8 bases sitting between them. CDR3 length equals 10 residues. Germline loops: CDR1 DFQATT, CDR2 SNEGSKA (reference sequence). The CDR3: CSARAGGAFF. CDR3 DNA sequence: TGCAGTGCTAGAGCAGGAGGGGCTTTCTTT.

The CDR3 nucleotides read TGCGCCAGGACAGGGGTCAACTGGGTCAATCAGCCCCAGCATTTT. It specifies CARTGVNWVNQPQHF. The chain has TRBV10-1 and TRBJ1-5, with 8 bases aligning to TRBD1. The CDR3 spans 15 residues. CDR1 WNHNN and CDR2 SYGVQD come from the germline V gene (reference sequence). With V trimmed by 9 bases and J by 3 bases, 10 bases remained unmatched.

The chain carries TRBV4-1 and TRBJ2-5; D gene uncertain. The length of the CDR3 is 14 residues. The germline CDR1 and CDR2 sequences are MGHRA and YSYEKL. V lost 4 bases, J lost 5 bases, and 14 bases lay in between. CDR3 sequence (DNA): TGCGCCAGCAGCCTCTGGGCCTCAGGCGAGACCCAGTACTTC. The encoded protein is CASSLWASGETQYF.

A few counts support this clone. V usage is TRBV7-2 and J usage is TRBJ2-7; perhaps TRBD1 as D (6 bases). Trimming cost V 2 bases and J 6 bases, with 17 bases left between them. CDR1 is SGHTA, CDR2 FQGNSA, per germline. The CDR3 contains 15 residues. DNA for the CDR3: TGTGCCAGCAGCTTACCCAGGGGCGGGTCGGGCGAGCAGTACTTC. It yields the protein CASSLPRGGSGEQYF.

This clone was seen a few times. J is TRBJ2-5 and V is TRBV13; TRBD2 agrees at 7 bases. The germline V gene has CDR1 PRHDT and CDR2 FYEKMQ (reference sequence). The CDR3 spans 16 residues. V shed 0 bases and J 10 bases; nucleotides not matched to a gene: 14. The CDR3 sequence is CASSLGGLAPVAGQYF. Here the CDR3 DNA reads TGTGCCAGCAGCTTAGGCGGCCTAGCGCCGGTAGCGGGCCAGTACTTC.

The chain couples TRBV21-1 to TRBJ2-6; no DNA check was done on the table's D call, TRBD1. TRBV21-1 represents a pseudogene. The CDR3 is 18 residues long. The CDR3 sequence is CASSEPDSTDSGANVLTF. As DNA, the CDR3 is TGTGCCAGCAGCGAACCCGACAGCACCGACTCTGGGGCCAACGTCCTGACTTTC.

The rearrangement joins TRBV5-4 to TRBJ2-7; 8 positions agree with TRBD1. This CDR3 contains 13 residues. The ends lost 4 bases at V and 1 base at J; junction bases unmatched: 1. Germline-derived CDR1 and CDR2 are SGHNT and YYREEE (reference sequence). Here the CDR3 reads CASSRQGSYEQYF. CDR3 coding DNA: TGTGCCAGCAGCCGACAGGGGTCCTACGAGCAGTACTTC.

This clone was found a few times. The chain has TRBV2 and TRBJ1-5, with D possibly matching TRBD1 (6 bases). Per germline, CDR1 SNHLY and CDR2 FYNNEI. V was trimmed by 8 bases and J by 4 bases, leaving 15 bases between them. The CDR3 totals 14 residues. CDR3 region: CASQGPRGNQPQHF. In nucleotides, the CDR3 is TGTGCCAGCCAGGGTCCTAGGGGGAATCAGCCCCAGCATTTT.

V gene TRBV6-5 combines with J gene TRBJ2-7, with TRBD1 identical over 12 bases. Germline V gives CDR1 MNHEY, CDR2 SVGAGI. The trim removed 7 bases at V and 6 bases at J, leaving 7 bases unmatched. The CDR3 has 14 residues. The CDR3 protein is CASIGTGGGSEQYF. The CDR3 region has the DNA TGTGCCAGCATTGGGACAGGGGGCGGAAGCGAGCAGTACTTC.

The chain combines TRBV19 with TRBJ2-7, with 8 bases that match TRBD2. Germline assignment: CDR1 LNHDA and CDR2 SQIVND (reference sequence). The CDR3 sequence is 15 residues long. After removal of 3 bases from V and 6 bases from J, the junction contained 10 bases not matched to a gene. CDR3 coding DNA: TGTGCCAGTAGTATTGGACTAGCTGTTTCCAGCGAGCAGTACTTC. Its translation: CASSIGLAVSSEQYF. Complete variable domain (other parts from reference TRBV19 and TRBJ2-7): DGGITQSPKYLFRKEGQNVTLSCEQNLNHDAMYWYRQDPGQGLRLIYYSQIVNDFQKGDIAEGYSVSREKKESFPLTVTSAQKNPTAFYLCASSIGLAVSSEQYFGPGTRLTVT.

The chain carries TRBV5-1 and TRBJ2-6; 11 bases align to TRBD2. CDR1 and CDR2 from the germline V gene are SGHRS and YFSETQ. The CDR3 sequence is 19 residues long. V shed 4 bases and J 2 bases; nucleotides not matched to a gene: 11. The CDR3, as DNA: TGCGCCAGCAGCCTCGGGGTGGTAGCGGGAGGGCCTGGGGCCAACGTCCTGACTTTC. It codes for CASSLGVVAGGPGANVLTF. The full variable domain, rest sourced from reference TRBV5-1 and TRBJ2-6, is KAGVTQTPRYLIKTRGQQVTLSCSPISGHRSVSWYQQTPGQGLQFLFEYFSETQRNKGNFPGRFSGRQFSNSRSEMNVSTLELGDSALYLCASSLGVVAGGPGANVLTFGAGSRLTVL.

The table lists this clone with a few counts. The rearrangement joins TRBV5-4 to TRBJ2-2; no definite D call. Germline loops: CDR1 SGHNT, CDR2 YYREEE (reference sequence). Deletions cut 4 bases from V and 0 bases from J, with 10 bases between. This CDR3 comprises 15 residues. In DNA form, the CDR3 reads TGTGCCAGCAGCCCCGTGGCCGCGAACACCGGGGAGCTGTTTTTT. It specifies CASSPVAANTGELFF.

A note on this clone: Additional DNA sequences in this sample encode the identical CDR3. The J gene is TRBJ2-3, the V gene TRBV7-2; D uncertain. Germline V gene sequence: CDR1 SGHTA, CDR2 FQGNSA. The V end lost 1 base, the J end lost 2 bases, and 10 bases lay between the germline ends. This CDR3 comprises 15 residues. CDR3: CASSLGGPPTDTQYF. The DNA for the CDR3 is TGTGCCAGCAGCTTAGGTGGGCCGCCCACAGATACGCAGTATTTT.

The count of this clone is one. The chain links TRBV28 to TRBJ1-5; D unclear. Germline assignment: CDR1 MDHEN and CDR2 SYDVKM. Trimming left V 3 bases short and J 7 bases short, with 10 bases between. The CDR3 length is 13 residues. The CDR3 DNA reads as TGTGCCAGCAGTTTCGACTGGTCCCAGCCCCAGCATTTT. Its translation is CASSFDWSQPQHF.

V is TRBV5-1 and J is TRBJ2-7; D might be TRBD2 (5 bases). The CDR3 covers 15 residues. The germline gives CDR1 SGHRS, CDR2 YFSETQ. With 1 base removed from V and 1 base from J, the gap between germline ends came to 12 bases. CDR3: CASSLYSAKSYEQYF. The CDR3 nucleotides are TGCGCCAGCAGCTTGTATAGCGCCAAATCCTACGAGCAGTACTTC.

The chain employs TRBV7-6 and TRBJ2-5, with TRBD1 matching over 9 bases. The J call may be faulty, since TRBJ2-7 better matches the DNA end. The CDR3 runs 15 residues. The germline V gene has CDR1 SGHVS and CDR2 FNYEAQ. The CDR3 sequence is CASSTPWTGANEQYF. Written as DNA, the CDR3 is TGTGCCAGCAGCACACCCTGGACAGGGGCGAACGAGCAGTACTTC.

The sample holds a few counts of this clone. The V and J genes are TRBV9 and TRBJ1-2, with TRBD1 identical over 8 bases. This CDR3 has 16 amino acids. Germline CDR1 SGDLS, CDR2 YYNGEE. Unmatched junction bases numbered 12, after V lost 4 bases and J lost 4 bases. CDR3 coding DNA: TGTGCCAGCAGCTTAGCTCCAGGGGGCATGGGCTATGGCTACACCTTC. As protein: CASSLAPGGMGYGYTF.

CDR3 coding DNA: TGTGCCAGCAGTTATAAGGGACTTCTGAACACTGAAGCTTTCTTT. Its translation: CASSYKGLLNTEAFF. V and J are TRBV6-6 and TRBJ1-1; D possibly corresponds to TRBD1 (5 bases). Germline CDR1 is MNHNY and CDR2 is SVGAGI (reference sequence). Trimming left V 3 bases short and J 0 bases short, with 11 bases between. This CDR3 has 15 amino acids.

The chain links TRBV5-1 to TRBJ1-1, with D uncertain. Trimming shortened V by 5 bases and J by 1 base, and 9 bases separated the two germline ends. The length of the CDR3 is 13 residues. The V gene's germline CDR1 is SGHRS and CDR2 YFSETQ. In nucleotides, the CDR3 is TGCGCCAGCAGAGGACTCTCGAACACTGAAGCTTTCTTT. This sequence encodes CASRGLSNTEAFF.

The V and J genes are TRBV30 and TRBJ1-1; no definite D call. The CDR3 length is 13 residues. Trimming stripped 1 base from V and 4 bases from J, with 10 bases between. CDR1 GTSNPN and CDR2 SVGIG come from the germline V gene (reference sequence). CDR3 nucleotide sequence: TGTGCCTGGAGTGGATCGGGGAGCACTGAAGCTTTCTTT. This codes for CAWSGSGSTEAFF. Full variable domain (outside the CDR3, taken from reference TRBV30 and TRBJ1-1): SQTIHQWPATLVQPVGSPLSLECTVEGTSNPNLYWYRQAAGRGLQLLFYSVGIGQISSEVPQNLSASRPQDRQFILSSKKLLLSDSGFYLCAWSGSGSTEAFFGQGTRLTVV.

This chain joins TRBV2 and TRBJ1-1, with 7 bases aligning to TRBD1. From germline, CDR1 is SNHLY and CDR2 FYNNEI. The CDR3 covers 14 residues. Trimming at V came to 6 bases and at J to 0 bases, leaving 4 bases not matched to a gene. The DNA of the CDR3 is TGTGCCAGCAGGTCACAGGGGATGAACACTGAAGCTTTCTTT. This codes for CASRSQGMNTEAFF.

V usage is TRBV5-4 and J usage is TRBJ2-1; 7 nucleotides match TRBD1. CDR3 length equals 16 residues. The germline V gene has CDR1 SGHNT and CDR2 YYREEE (reference sequence). V lost 5 bases to trimming and J lost 0 bases; unmatched junction nucleotides: 8. CDR3 DNA sequence: TGTGCCAGCAGTCGGGACAGAGTACTCTCCTACAATGAGCAGTTCTTC. Residues: CASSRDRVLSYNEQFF.

The V gene is TRBV27, the J gene TRBJ2-7; no definite D call. The CDR3 runs 13 residues. CDR1 and CDR2 (germline): MNHEY, SMNVEV (reference sequence). V gave up 2 bases and J gave up 0 bases, with 5 bases separating them. Here the CDR3 reads CASSLLRSYEQYF. The CDR3 region has the DNA TGTGCCAGCAGTTTACTACGCTCCTACGAGCAGTACTTC.

The chain is built from TRBV4-3 and TRBJ2-5, with 7 bases matching TRBD1. The DNA end is more similar to TRBJ2-7, so the J call may be wrong. Germline loops: CDR1 LGHNA, CDR2 YSLEER. This CDR3 comprises 16 residues. CDR3 sequence: CASSQVGGGQRYEQYF. CDR3 DNA: TGCGCCAGCAGCCAAGTAGGGGGCGGTCAGCGCTACGAGCAGTACTTC.

The chain links TRBV27 to TRBJ2-7; TRBD1 aligns across 8 bases. CDR3 length: 14 residues. V lost 6 bases to trimming and J lost 9 bases; unmatched junction nucleotides: 13. Germline values: CDR1 MNHEY, CDR2 SMNVEV (reference sequence). The CDR3 region has the DNA TGTGCCAGCAGCGTTCAAGGACAGGGTTCCGTGCAGTACTTC. Translating it yields CASSVQGQGSVQYF.

On this clone: This sample includes further DNA sequences coding for the same CDR3. The chain is built from TRBV6-6 and TRBJ1-1; a possible D gene is TRBD1 (5 bases). Germline V gene data show CDR1 as MNHNY and CDR2 as SVGAGI (reference sequence). Between the trimmed V and J ends, which lost 0 bases and 5 bases, there was a span of 13 bases. CDR3 length: 15 residues. The CDR3 spells CASSYSGGGGTEAFF. In DNA, the CDR3 is TGTGCCAGCAGTTACTCGGGGGGGGGAGGGACTGAAGCTTTCTTT.

The gene calls are TRBV27 and TRBJ2-2; D is possibly TRBD1 (5 bases). CDR3 length: 14 residues. V was cut by 7 bases and J by 6 bases, with 15 bases left in between. The germline V gene has CDR1 MNHEY and CDR2 SMNVEV (reference sequence). DNA for the CDR3: TGTGCCAGCAAGGGGCAGGGAAAGCCCGGGGAGCTGTTTTTT. It encodes CASKGQGKPGELFF.

A few counts support this clone. The chain employs TRBV19 and TRBJ1-4, with a weak D call TRBD1 (5 bases). In germline, CDR1 is LNHDA, CDR2 SQIVND (reference sequence). CDR3 length: 14 amino acids. The germline V and J ends were trimmed by 5 bases and 8 bases, with 15 bases remaining between them. CDR3 nucleotides: TGTGCCAGTAGTGTGGCAGGGTGGGGCGAAAAACTGTTTTTT. Translated: CASSVAGWGEKLFF.

This clone was counted only a few times. The rearrangement joins TRBV15 to TRBJ2-3; 9 positions match TRBD2. With 5 bases clipped from V and 4 bases from J, the junction kept 10 bases outside the gene matches. Germline V lookup: CDR1 LNHNV, CDR2 YYDKDF (reference sequence). The CDR3 has 16 residues. The CDR3 DNA sequence: TGTGCCACCAGCCCTGATCCGGGACTAGCTTCAGATACGCAGTATTTT. Amino acid sequence: CATSPDPGLASDTQYF.

CDR3 sequence: CASSFRLAGGLNGELFF. DNA of the CDR3: TGTGCCAGCAGTTTTCGGCTAGCGGGAGGACTGAACGGGGAGCTGTTTTTT. V and J are TRBV27 and TRBJ2-2, with 11 bases that match TRBD2. CDR1 MNHEY and CDR2 SMNVEV come from the germline V gene (reference sequence). V was clipped by 3 bases and J by 7 bases; unmatched bases: 10. The CDR3 has 17 residues.